This record covers a single T cell receptor (beta chain). This clone was seen only once. Its antigen is not yet known. No much larger clone is present one base from it, and per-base qualities are unavailable. The sample belongs to a study of shared clonotypes between healthy human individuals (dated by TCRdb to about 2020). The study in broad terms: Three men and a couple of women, aged 18 to 49 years, made up the cohort. For each donor, CD4 naive and CD4 memory were each given three plates, CD8 naive was given two plates, and CD8 memory was given one plate. Different laboratories and diverse techniques were used to prepare libraries and sequence TCR repertoires, to increase sequencing depth and limit assay-specific biases. Each donor's leukapheresis produced roughly between about 0.8 and 10 billion PBMCs. Blood TCR repertoires of about five healthy adults were deeply sequenced to estimate repertoire size and the extent of clonotype sharing between individuals.

The germline V gene (reference sequence) provides CDR1 LNHDA and CDR2 SQIVND. A distance of 10 bases separates the germline ends of V and J, which lose 2 bases and 3 bases respectively. The CDR3 spans 14 residues, from the cysteine through the phenylalanine. Kept here is only the CDR3 DNA, which spans 42 bases and is read in frame from base 1. Using the deep immunoSEQ assay, multiplex PCR amplified TCR CDR3 regions from genomic DNA. Extracted genomic DNA from each cell subset was distributed evenly across all wells of several immunoSEQ 96-well plates, and each plate was treated as a replicate. For sorted subsets, each replicate PCR was loaded with about 200 ng genomic DNA, equivalent to some 31,000 T cell genomes. The purified libraries were quantified using a Qubit 3.0 fluorometer, sized with a Bioanalyzer 2100, and then quantified again using the KAPA Library Quantification kit. Each immunoSEQ 96-well plate was sequenced on its own single-read 150-cycle Illumina NextSeq 550 flow cell. The study's own analysis went as follows. Because only junctional sequences without quality scores were contained in the immunoSEQ output, filtering matching that applied to full-length reads could not be performed. To assign V/J genes and CDR3, sequences were annotated against IMGT germline references using PyIR, a Python wrapper for IgBLAST v1.9. Reads with weak V/J assignments (E-value above 1e-6), missing CDR3, stop codons, out-of-frame junctions, or ambiguous translated residues were removed. V3J clonotypes were defined as sequences sharing an identical inferred V gene, J gene, and CDR3 amino acid sequence. Percentage overlap between repertoires was computed as shared unique clonotypes divided by the size of the smaller repertoire. Richness of each repertoire was evaluated using RTK rarefaction, the Chao1 estimator, and Recon v2.1 estimates of unobserved clonotypes. For all TCRbeta clonotypes obtained by the gDNA method from several donors, generation probabilities were computed with OLGA. Held by TCRdb, this immuneACCESS table contains in-frame sequences only and omits some clones. Under half of the omission traces to an unresolved V gene where checked; the cause of the rest is unknown. V, J and clone size are taken as reported in that table, and D and trimming were inferred from the DNA itself. In all, the sample holds 1.5 million to 2.5 million clones, and approximately 94% of those were seen once. 1.2% of the sample is taken by the ten largest.

For the CD8 naive samples, CD45RO-negative cells were positively selected for CCR7, yielding a CD45RA+CCR7+ population from which TemRA cells were excluded. Donors were healthy HIV-negative adults with no recently reported acute infections or vaccinations. All donors were Caucasian adults living in Nashville, Tennessee, USA. After blood collection by leukapheresis, PBMCs were isolated using Ficoll-Histopaque density gradient centrifugation and then cryopreserved in the vapor phase of liquid nitrogen. Analytical flow cytometry was used to check the purity and quantity of every magnetically sorted T cell population. From each sorted fraction, genomic DNA was isolated and quantified by UV absorbance on a Nanodrop 2000c. The paper's findings and limits, for the study overall: Incomplete sequencing was indicated by rarefaction of sorted-subset datasets, despite the large sequencing depth. Because the study included a small number of donors, the genetic and exposure-history diversity represented was limited. Based on pairwise subsampling, the degree of clonotype sharing among donors was expected to be affected by sequencing depth. Estimated clonotype richness was generally larger for naive than for memory subsets. Clonotypes shared by all four sorted-subset donors showed higher generation probabilities than non-shared clonotypes. Sampling was limited to blood, and TCR repertoires in tissue likely differ from TCR repertoires in blood. Sharing across several donors was observed for around 5% of naive CD4, over 3% of naive CD8, 2% to 2.5% of memory CD4, and roughly 0.43% of memory CD8 clonotypes.

The sequenced sample was naive CD8+ T cells sorted from blood. The cell subset or site label, as the study defines it: CD45RA+CCR7+. The sequence came from a man younger than 35 in good health. The sequence is built from TRBV19 and TRBJ1-2; the D gene is not confidently resolved. Here the CDR3 is given as CASSISGVDYGYTF. DNA sequence: TGTGCCAGTAGTATATCTGGGGTCGACTATGGCTACACCTTC. Extended through the reference TRBV19 and TRBJ1-2 proteins, this CDR3 yields the full variable domain: DGGITQSPKYLFRKEGQNVTLSCEQNLNHDAMYWYRQDPGQGLRLIYYSQIVNDFQKGDIAEGYSVSREKKESFPLTVTSAQKNPTAFYLCASSISGVDYGYTFGSGTRLTVV.